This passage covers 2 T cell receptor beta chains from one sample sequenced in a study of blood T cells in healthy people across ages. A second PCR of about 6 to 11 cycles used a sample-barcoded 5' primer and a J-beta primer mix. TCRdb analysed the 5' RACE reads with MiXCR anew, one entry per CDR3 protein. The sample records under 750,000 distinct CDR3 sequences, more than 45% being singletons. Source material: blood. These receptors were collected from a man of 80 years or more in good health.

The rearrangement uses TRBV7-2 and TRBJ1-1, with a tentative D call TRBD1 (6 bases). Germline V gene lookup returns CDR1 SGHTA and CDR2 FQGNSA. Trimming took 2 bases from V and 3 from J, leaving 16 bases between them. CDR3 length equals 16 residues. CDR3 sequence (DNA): TGTGCCAGCAGCTTAATCTACAGGGTAGGTGACACTGAAGCTTTCTTT. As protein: CASSLIYRVGDTEAFF.

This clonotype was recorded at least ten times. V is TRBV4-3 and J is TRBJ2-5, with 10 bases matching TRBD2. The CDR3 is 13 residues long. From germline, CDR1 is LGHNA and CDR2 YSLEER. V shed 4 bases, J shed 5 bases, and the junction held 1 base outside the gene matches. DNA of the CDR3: TGCGCCAGCAGCCGGACTAGCGGTGAGACCCAGTACTTC. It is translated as CASSRTSGETQYF.